This is a list of T cell receptor beta chains from one sample in a study of CD8+CD57+ T cells in acquired aplastic anemia. Using its own MiXCR run on the reads, TCRdb lists one record per CDR3 protein. This table holds 150,000 to 200,000 distinct CDR3 sequences, around 66% found once. Sequencing was done on a sample of sorted CD4+, CD8+, or CD8+CD57+ T cells (not recorded which) from PBMCs. The source of these receptors is a human donor with severe aplastic anemia or a healthy control (not recorded which). Both conserved end residues are part of each CDR3. A D gene is named only where the DNA matches it firmly. Size tells how often a clone was seen (once, few, many) or the class of an expanded clone, and some rows leave it out.

j_call,clone_size,d_call,v_call,cdr3_aa,cdr3_nt
TRBJ2-5,-,-,TRBV14,CASSYAGPRTPETQYF,TGTGCCAGCAGCTACGCCGGGCCTCGGACCCCAGAGACCCAGTACTTC
TRBJ1-2,-,TRBD1,TRBV5-1,CASSLVALRTGNGYTF,TGCGCCAGCAGCTTGGTAGCCCTTCGGACAGGGAATGGCTACACCTTC
TRBJ1-2,-,-,TRBV4-1,CASSQSQRVNGYTF,TGCGCCAGCAGCCAAAGCCAAAGGGTCAATGGCTACACCTTC
TRBJ2-3,-,TRBD2,TRBV5-4,CASSFKLAVLDTQYF,TGTGCCAGCAGCTTCAAACTAGCGGTCCTCGATACGCAGTATTTT
TRBJ2-7,-,TRBD1,TRBV5-1,CASSLDGTGEDEQYF,TGTGCCAGCAGCTTGGATGGGACAGGGGAGGACGAGCAGTACTTC
TRBJ1-2,-,-,TRBV6-1,CASIGNFGYTF,TGTGCCAGCATCGGGAATTTTGGCTACACCTTC
TRBJ2-1,-,-,TRBV10-3,CAISDSGGPYNEQFF,TGTGCCATCAGTGACTCGGGTGGGCCCTACAATGAGCAGTTCTTC
TRBJ2-1,-,TRBD2,TRBV7-8,CASSFLGGLAGNEQFF,TGTGCCAGCAGCTTCCTAGGGGGACTAGCGGGGAATGAGCAGTTCTTC
TRBJ2-7,once,TRBD2,TRBV7-3,CASSPGRGDYEQYF,TGTGCCAGCAGCCCTGGCCGGGGGGACTACGAGCAGTACTTC
TRBJ2-2,-,-,TRBV6-4,CASSSVNTGELFF,TGTGCCAGCAGTTCCGTTAACACCGGGGAGCTGTTTTTT
TRBJ1-5,-,TRBD1,TRBV2,CASSGTGGQPQHF,TGTGCCAGCAGTGGGACAGGGGGTCAGCCCCAGCATTTT